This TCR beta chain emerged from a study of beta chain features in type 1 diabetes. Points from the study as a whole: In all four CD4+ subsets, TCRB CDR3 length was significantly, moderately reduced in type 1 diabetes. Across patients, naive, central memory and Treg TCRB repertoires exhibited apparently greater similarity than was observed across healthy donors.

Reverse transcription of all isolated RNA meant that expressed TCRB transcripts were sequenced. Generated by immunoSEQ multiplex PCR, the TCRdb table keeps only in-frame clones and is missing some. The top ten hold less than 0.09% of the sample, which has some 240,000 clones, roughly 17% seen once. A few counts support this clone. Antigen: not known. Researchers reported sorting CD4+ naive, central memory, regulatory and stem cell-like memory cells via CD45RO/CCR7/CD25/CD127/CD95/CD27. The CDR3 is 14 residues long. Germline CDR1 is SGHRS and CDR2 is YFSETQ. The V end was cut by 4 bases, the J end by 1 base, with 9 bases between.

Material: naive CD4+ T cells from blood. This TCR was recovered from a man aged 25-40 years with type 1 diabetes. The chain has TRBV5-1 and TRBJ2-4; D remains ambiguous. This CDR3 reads CASSLGVAKNIQYF. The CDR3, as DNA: TGCGCCAGCAGCCTTGGGGTGGCCAAAAACATTCAGTACTTC.